The 2 T cell receptor beta chains presented below share a single source sample, sequenced in a study of molecular identifiers for immune sequencing clone quantification. TCRdb re-called the PCR reads with MiXCR, one entry per CDR3 protein. The sample records 79,000 or so distinct CDR3 sequences, more than 20% being singletons. What was sequenced was naive CD8+ T cells from blood, with Jurkat cell RNA spiked in. The subset: FACS-sorted CD8+CD4-CCR7+CD45RA+ naive T cells. Every receptor here comes from a human donor in good health. Some libraries in this study had Jurkat cell RNA spiked in.

This clonotype has only a few counts. The chain has TRBV4-1 and TRBJ2-7; D is unclear. The germline V and J ends were trimmed by 3 bases and 3 bases, with 12 bases remaining between them. The CDR3 has 14 residues. CDR1 is MGHRA and CDR2 is YSYEKL in the germline V gene. As DNA, the CDR3 is TGCGCCAGCAGCCATATGGAGCGAAACTACGAGCAGTACTTC. It specifies CASSHMERNYEQYF.

This clonotype was observed many times. The CDR3 nucleotides read TGCAGCGTTGTTAGAAACACTGAAGCTTTCTTT. Translation: CSVVRNTEAFF. This chain joins TRBV29-1 and TRBJ1-1; D is ambiguous. Germline CDR1 and CDR2: SQVTM and ANQGSEA. This CDR3 is 11 amino acids long. V was cut by 4 bases and J by 2 bases, with 5 bases left in between.